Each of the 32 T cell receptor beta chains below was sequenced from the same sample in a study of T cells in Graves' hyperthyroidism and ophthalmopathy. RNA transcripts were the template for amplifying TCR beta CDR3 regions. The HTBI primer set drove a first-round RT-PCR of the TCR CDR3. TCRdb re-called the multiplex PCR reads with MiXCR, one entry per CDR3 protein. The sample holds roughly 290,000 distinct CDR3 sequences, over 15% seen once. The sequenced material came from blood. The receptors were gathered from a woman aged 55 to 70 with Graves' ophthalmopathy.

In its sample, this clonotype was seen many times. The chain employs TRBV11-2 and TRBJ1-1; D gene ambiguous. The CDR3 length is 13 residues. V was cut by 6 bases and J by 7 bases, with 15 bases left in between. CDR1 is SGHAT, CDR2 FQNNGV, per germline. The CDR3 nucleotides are TGTGCCAGCAGAAAAGGGTCGGGAGTTGAAGCTTTCTTT. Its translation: CASRKGSGVEAFF. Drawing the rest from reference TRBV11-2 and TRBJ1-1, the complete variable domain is EAGVAQSPRYKIIEKRQSVAFWCNPISGHATLYWYQQILGQGPKLLIQFQNNGVVDDSQLPKDRFSAERLKGVDSTLKIQPAKLEDSAVYLCASRKGSGVEAFFGQGTRLTVV.

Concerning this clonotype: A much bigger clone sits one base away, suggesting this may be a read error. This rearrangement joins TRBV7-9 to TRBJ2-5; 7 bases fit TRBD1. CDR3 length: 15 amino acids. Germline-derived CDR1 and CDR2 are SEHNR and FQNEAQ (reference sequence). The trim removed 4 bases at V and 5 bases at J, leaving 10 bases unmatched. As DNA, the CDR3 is TGTGCCAGCAGCTCCGCCGGGACAGAAGGCGAGACCCAGTACTTC. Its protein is CASSSAGTEGETQYF. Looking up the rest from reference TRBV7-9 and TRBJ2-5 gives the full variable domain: DTGVSQNPRHKITKRGQNVTFRCDPISEHNRLYWYRQTLGQGPEFLTYFQNEAQLEKSRLLSDRFSAERPKGSFSTLEIQRTEQGDSAMYLCASSSAGTEGETQYFGPGTRLLVL.

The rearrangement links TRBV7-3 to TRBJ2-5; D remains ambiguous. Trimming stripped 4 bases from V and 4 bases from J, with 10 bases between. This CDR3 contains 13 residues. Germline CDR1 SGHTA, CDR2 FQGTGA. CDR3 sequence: CASSSGHTETQYF. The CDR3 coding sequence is TGTGCCAGCAGCTCCGGCCATACAGAGACCCAGTACTTC.

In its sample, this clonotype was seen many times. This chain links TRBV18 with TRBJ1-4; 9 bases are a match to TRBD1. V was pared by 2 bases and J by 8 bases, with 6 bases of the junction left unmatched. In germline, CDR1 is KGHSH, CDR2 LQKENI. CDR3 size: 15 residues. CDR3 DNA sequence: TGTGCCAGCTCACCAAGGAACAGGGGGCGGGAAAAACTGTTTTTT. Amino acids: CASSPRNRGREKLFF.

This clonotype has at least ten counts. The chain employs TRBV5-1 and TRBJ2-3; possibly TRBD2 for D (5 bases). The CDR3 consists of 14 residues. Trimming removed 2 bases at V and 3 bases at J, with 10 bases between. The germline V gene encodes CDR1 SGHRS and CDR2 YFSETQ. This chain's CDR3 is CASSFLDLTDTQYF. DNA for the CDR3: TGCGCCAGCAGCTTCCTGGACTTGACAGATACGCAGTATTTT.

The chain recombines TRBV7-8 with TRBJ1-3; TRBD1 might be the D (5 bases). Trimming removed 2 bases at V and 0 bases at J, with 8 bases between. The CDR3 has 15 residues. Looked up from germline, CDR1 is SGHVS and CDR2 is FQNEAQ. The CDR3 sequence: CASSLQGTSGNTIYF. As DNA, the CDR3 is TGTGCCAGCAGCTTACAGGGAACCTCTGGAAACACCATATATTTT.

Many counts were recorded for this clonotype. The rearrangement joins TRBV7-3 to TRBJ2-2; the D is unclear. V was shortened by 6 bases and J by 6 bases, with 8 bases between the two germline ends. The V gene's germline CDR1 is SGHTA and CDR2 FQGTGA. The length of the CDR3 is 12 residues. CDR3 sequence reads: CASSFRAGELFF. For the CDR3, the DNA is TGTGCCAGCAGTTTTCGGGCCGGGGAGCTGTTTTTT.

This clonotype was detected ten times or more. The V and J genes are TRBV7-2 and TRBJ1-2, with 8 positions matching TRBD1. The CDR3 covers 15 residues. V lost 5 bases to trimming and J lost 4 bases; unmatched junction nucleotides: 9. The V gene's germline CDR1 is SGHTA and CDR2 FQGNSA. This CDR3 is CASSPRQGWSYGYTF. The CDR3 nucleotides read TGTGCCAGCAGCCCCCGACAGGGGTGGTCCTATGGCTACACCTTC.

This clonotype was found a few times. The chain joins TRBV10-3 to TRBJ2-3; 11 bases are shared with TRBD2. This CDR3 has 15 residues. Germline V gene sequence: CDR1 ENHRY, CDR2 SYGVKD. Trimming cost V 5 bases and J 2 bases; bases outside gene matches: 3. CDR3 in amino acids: CAISLAGGTTDTQYF. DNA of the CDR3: TGTGCCATCAGTCTAGCGGGGGGAACCACAGATACGCAGTATTTT.

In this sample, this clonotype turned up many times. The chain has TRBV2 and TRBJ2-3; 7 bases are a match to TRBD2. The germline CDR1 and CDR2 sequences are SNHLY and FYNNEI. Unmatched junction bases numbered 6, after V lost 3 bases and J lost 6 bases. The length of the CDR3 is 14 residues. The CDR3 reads CASSEVGGSDTQYF. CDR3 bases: TGTGCCAGCAGTGAGGTGGGGGGGTCCGATACGCAGTATTTT.

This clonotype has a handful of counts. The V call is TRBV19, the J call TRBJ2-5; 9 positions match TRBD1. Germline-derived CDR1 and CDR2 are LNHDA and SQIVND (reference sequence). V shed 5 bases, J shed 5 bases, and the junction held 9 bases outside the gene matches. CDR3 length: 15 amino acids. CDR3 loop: CASSPRTGEKETQYF. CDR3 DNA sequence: TGTGCCAGTAGTCCCCGGACAGGGGAAAAGGAGACCCAGTACTTC. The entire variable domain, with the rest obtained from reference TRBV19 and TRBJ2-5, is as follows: DGGITQSPKYLFRKEGQNVTLSCEQNLNHDAMYWYRQDPGQGLRLIYYSQIVNDFQKGDIAEGYSVSREKKESFPLTVTSAQKNPTAFYLCASSPRTGEKETQYFGPGTRLLVL.

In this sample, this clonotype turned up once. The CDR3 nucleotides are TGTGCCTGGAGTGCCGGGGGGGGTTATGGCTACACCTTC. Protein product: CAWSAGGGYGYTF. This sequence joins TRBV30 and TRBJ1-2; TRBD1 is a possible D gene (5 bases). V was shortened by 1 base and J by 5 bases, with 11 bases between the two germline ends. The CDR3 runs 13 residues. Germline-derived CDR1 and CDR2 are GTSNPN and SVGIG (reference sequence).

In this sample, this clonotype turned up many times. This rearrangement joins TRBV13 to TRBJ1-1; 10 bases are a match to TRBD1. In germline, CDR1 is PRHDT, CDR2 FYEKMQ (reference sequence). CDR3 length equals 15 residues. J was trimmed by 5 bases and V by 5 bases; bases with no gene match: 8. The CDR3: CASSPTGTGVTEAFF. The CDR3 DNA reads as TGTGCCAGCAGCCCAACCGGGACAGGGGTGACTGAAGCTTTCTTT.

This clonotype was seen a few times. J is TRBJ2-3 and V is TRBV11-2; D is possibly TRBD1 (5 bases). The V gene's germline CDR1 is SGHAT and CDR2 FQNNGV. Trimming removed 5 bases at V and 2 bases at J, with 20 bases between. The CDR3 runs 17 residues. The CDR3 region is CASSATGHTYVTDTQYF. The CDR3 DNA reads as TGTGCCAGCAGCGCTACAGGCCACACGTATGTCACAGATACGCAGTATTTT.

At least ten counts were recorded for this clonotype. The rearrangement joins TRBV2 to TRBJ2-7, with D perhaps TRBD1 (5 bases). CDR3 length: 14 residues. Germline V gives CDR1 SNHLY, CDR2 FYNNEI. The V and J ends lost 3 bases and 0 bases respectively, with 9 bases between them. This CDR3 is CASSEQGSSYEQYF. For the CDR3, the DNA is TGTGCCAGCAGTGAGCAGGGAAGCTCCTACGAGCAGTACTTC.

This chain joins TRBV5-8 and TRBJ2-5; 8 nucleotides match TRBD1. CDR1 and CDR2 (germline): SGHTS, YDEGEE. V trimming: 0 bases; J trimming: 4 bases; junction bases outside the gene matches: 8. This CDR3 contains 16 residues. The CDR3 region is CASSLVRQGAGETQYF. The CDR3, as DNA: TGTGCCAGCAGCTTGGTTCGCCAGGGGGCGGGAGAGACCCAGTACTTC. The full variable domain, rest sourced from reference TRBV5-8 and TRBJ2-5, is EAGVTQSPTHLIKTRGQQATLRCSPISGHTSVYWYQQALGLGLQFLLWYDEGEERNRGNFPPRFSGRQFPNYSSELNVNALELEDSALYLCASSLVRQGAGETQYFGPGTRLLVL.

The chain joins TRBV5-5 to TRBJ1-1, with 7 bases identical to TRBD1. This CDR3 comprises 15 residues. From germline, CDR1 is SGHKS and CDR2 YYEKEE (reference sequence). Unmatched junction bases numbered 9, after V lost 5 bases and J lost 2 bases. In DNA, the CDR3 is TGTGCCAGCAGAGCGCCGGGACAGTTTAACACTGAAGCTTTCTTT. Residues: CASRAPGQFNTEAFF.

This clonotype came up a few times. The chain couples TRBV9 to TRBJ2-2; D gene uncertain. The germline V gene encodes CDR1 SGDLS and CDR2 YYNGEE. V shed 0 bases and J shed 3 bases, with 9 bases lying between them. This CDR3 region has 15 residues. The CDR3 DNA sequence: TGTGCCAGCAGCGTAGAACCCACACACACCGGGGAGCTGTTTTTT. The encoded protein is CASSVEPTHTGELFF.

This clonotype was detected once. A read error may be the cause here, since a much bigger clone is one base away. CDR3 DNA sequence: TGTGCCATTGGACAGGGGGACAATGAGCAGTTCTTC. As protein: CAIGQGDNEQFF. The chain is built from TRBV10-3 and TRBJ2-1; 10 bases are a match to TRBD1. There are 12 residues in the CDR3. The germline V gene encodes CDR1 ENHRY and CDR2 SYGVKD. The V gene end was trimmed by 9 bases and the J gene end by 5 bases; junction bases not matched to a gene: 1.

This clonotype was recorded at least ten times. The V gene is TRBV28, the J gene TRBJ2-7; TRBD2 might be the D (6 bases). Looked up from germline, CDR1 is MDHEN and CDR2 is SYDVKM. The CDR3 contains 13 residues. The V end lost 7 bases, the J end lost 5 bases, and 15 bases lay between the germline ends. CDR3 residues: CASNGGRGNEQYF. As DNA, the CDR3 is TGTGCCAGCAACGGAGGGCGTGGGAACGAGCAGTACTTC. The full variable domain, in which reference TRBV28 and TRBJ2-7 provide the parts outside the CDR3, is DVKVTQSSRYLVKRTGEKVFLECVQDMDHENMFWYRQDPGLGLRLIYFSYDVKMKEKGDIPEGYSVSREKKERFSLILESASTNQTSMYLCASNGGRGNEQYFGPGTRLTVT.

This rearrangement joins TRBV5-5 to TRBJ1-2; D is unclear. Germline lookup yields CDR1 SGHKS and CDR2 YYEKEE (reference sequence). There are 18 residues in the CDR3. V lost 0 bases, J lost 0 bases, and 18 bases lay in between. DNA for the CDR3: TGTGCCAGCAGCTTGGCTATATGGACTCAGTCACCTAACTATGGCTACACCTTC. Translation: CASSLAIWTQSPNYGYTF. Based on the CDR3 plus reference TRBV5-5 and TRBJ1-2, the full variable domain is DAGVTQSPTHLIKTRGQQVTLRCSPISGHKSVSWYQQVLGQGPQFIFQYYEKEERGRGNFPDRFSARQFPNYSSELNVNALLLGDSALYLCASSLAIWTQSPNYGYTFGSGTRLTVV.

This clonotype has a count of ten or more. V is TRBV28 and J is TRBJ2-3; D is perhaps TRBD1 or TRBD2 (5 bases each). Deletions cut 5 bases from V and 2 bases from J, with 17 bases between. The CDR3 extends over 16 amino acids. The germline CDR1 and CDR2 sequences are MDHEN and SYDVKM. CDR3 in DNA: TGTGCCAGCAGTGCGGTAGGGGAGACTAACACAGATACGCAGTATTTT. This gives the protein CASSAVGETNTDTQYF.

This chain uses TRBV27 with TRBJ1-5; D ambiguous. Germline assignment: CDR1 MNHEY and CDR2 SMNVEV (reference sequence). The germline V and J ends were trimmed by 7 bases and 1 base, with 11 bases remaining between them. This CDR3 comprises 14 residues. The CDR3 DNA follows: TGTGCCAGCAATAGAGATGGGAGCAATCAGCCCCAGCATTTT. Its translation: CASNRDGSNQPQHF.

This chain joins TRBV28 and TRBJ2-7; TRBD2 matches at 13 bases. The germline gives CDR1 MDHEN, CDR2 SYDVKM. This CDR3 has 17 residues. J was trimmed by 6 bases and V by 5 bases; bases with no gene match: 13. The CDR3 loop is CASSVTLAGGRRREQYF. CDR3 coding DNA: TGTGCCAGCAGTGTTACACTAGCGGGAGGGCGCCGGCGCGAGCAGTACTTC.

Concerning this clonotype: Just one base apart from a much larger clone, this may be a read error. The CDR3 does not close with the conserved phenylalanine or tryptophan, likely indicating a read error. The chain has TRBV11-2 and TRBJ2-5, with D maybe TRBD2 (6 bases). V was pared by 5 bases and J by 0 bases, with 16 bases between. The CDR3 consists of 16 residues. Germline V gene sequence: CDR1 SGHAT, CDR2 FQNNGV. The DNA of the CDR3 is TGTGCCAGCAGCCCCATAGCGGCAAAGTACCAAGAGACCCAGTACCTC. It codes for CASSPIAAKYQETQYL.

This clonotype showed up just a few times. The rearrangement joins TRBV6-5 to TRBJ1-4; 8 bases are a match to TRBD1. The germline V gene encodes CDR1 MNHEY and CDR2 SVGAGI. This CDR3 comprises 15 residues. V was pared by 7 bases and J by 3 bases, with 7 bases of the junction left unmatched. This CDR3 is CASNQGAPPNEKLFF. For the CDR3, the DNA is TGTGCCAGCAACCAGGGGGCCCCGCCTAATGAAAAACTGTTTTTT.

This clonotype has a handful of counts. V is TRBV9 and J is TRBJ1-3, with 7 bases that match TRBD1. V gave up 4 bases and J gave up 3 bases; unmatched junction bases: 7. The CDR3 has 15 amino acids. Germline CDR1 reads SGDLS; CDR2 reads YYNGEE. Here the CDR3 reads CASSRPQGFGNTIYF. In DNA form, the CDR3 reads TGTGCCAGCAGCAGGCCACAGGGGTTTGGAAACACCATATATTTT.

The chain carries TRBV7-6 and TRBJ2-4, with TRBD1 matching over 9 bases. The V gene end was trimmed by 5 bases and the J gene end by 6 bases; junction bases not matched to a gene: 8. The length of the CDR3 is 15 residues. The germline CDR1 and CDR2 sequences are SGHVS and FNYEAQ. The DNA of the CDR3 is TGTGCCAGCAGCGCCGGGACAGGGTTCGGAAACATTCAGTACTTC. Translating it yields CASSAGTGFGNIQYF.

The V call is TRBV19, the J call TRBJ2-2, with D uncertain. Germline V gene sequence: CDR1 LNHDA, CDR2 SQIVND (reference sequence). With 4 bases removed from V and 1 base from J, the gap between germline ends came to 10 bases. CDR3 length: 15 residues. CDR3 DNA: TGTGCCAGTAGTAGATACGGCGGGAACACCGGGGAGCTGTTTTTT. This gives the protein CASSRYGGNTGELFF. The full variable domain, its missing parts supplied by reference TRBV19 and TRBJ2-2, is DGGITQSPKYLFRKEGQNVTLSCEQNLNHDAMYWYRQDPGQGLRLIYYSQIVNDFQKGDIAEGYSVSREKKESFPLTVTSAQKNPTAFYLCASSRYGGNTGELFFGEGSRLTVL.

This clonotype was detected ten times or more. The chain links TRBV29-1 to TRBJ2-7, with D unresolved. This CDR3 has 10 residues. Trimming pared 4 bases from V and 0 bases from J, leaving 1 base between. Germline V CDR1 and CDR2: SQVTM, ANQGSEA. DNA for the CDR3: TGCAGCGTTGGCTCCTACGAGCAGTACTTC. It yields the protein CSVGSYEQYF.

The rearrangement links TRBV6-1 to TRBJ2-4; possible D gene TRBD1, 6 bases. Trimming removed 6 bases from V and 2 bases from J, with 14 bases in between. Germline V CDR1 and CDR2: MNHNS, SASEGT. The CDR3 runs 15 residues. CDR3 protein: CASSSNRDPKNIQYF. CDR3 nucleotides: TGTGCCAGCAGCTCAAACAGGGATCCCAAAAACATTCAGTACTTC.

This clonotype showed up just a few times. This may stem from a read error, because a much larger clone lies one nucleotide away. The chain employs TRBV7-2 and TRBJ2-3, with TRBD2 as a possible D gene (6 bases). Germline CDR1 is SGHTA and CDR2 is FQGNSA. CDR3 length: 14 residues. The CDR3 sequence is CASSPGTYTDAQYF. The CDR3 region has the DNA TGTGCCAGCAGCCCCGGGACTTACACAGATGCGCAGTATTTT.